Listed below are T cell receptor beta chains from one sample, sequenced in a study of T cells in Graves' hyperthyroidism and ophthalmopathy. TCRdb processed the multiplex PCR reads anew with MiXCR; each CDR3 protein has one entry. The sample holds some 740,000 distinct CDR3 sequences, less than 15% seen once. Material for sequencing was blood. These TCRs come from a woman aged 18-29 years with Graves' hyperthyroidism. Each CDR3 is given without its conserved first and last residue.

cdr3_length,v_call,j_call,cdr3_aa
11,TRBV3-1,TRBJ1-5,ASNQGLHQPQH
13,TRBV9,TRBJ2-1,ASSVEGQGAGEQF
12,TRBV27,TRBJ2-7,ASSRHRDSYEQY
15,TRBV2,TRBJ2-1,ASSEARGGLGTNEQF
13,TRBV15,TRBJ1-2,ATSRDPGAVDGYT
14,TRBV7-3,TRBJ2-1,ASSLNLGQPYNEQF
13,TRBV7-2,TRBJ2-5,ASSMGLAGLETQY
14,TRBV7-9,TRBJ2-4,ARSWGKSLAKNIQY
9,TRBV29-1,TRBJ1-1,SVDRGTEAF
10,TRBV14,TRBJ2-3,ASSQKEWTQY
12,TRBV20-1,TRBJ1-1,SASPGTGGTEAF
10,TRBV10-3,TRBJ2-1,AISADRAEQF
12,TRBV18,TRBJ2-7,ASSPTTPSYEQY
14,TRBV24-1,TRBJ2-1,ATSDSGTELKNEQF
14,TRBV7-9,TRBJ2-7,ASSGEGHRGGYEQY
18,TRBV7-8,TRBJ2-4,ASSLGFGTSGVGAKNIQY
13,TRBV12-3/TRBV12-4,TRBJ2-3,ASSPFVGTTDTQY
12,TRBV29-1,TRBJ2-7,SVVWGINPYEQY
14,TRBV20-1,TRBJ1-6,SATRELSSYNSPLH
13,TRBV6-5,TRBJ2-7,ASSFGPDSSYEQY